What follows are 12 T cell receptor beta chains derived from one specimen sequenced in a study of fetal regulatory T cell absence and autoimmunity. Profiled with immunoSEQ multiplex PCR; TCRdb holds only in-frame clones, not every one. Among 95,000 or so clones listed, approximately 75% were seen once. Material for sequencing was pancreas tissue. The receptor source for this set is a male donor with IPEX syndrome.

This clone is medium-sized in the sample. The chain combines TRBV5-6 with TRBJ2-3, with 12 bases matching TRBD2. CDR1 and CDR2 from the germline V gene are SGHDT and YYEEEE. CDR3 length equals 15 residues. Trimming took 4 bases from V and 3 from J; bases not matched to a gene: 3. CDR3 loop: CASSPGLAGTDTQYF. The DNA for the CDR3 is TGTGCCAGCAGCCCCGGACTAGCGGGAACAGATACGCAGTATTTT.

This clone was seen only a few times. The V gene is TRBV10-1, the J gene TRBJ2-1; possibly TRBD2 for D (7 bases). The length of the CDR3 is 15 residues. V dropped 3 bases and J dropped 4 bases, with 13 bases sitting between them. The V gene's germline CDR1 is WNHNN and CDR2 SYGVQD (reference sequence). The CDR3 region is CASSDGGGAYNEQFF. The CDR3 DNA reads as TGCGCCAGCAGTGACGGAGGGGGGGCGTACAATGAGCAGTTCTTC.

The chain uses TRBV5-1 and TRBJ2-3, with D possibly TRBD2 on 5 matching bases. Germline V gene lookup returns CDR1 SGHRS and CDR2 YFSETQ. V gave up 4 bases and J gave up 14 bases, with 14 bases separating them. The CDR3 sequence is 11 residues long. The CDR3 region is CASSEGLRWYF. The DNA of the CDR3 is TGCGCCAGCAGCGAAGGACTCCGTTGGTATTTT.

The chain links TRBV6-5 to TRBJ1-1; possible D gene TRBD1, 6 bases. V was pared by 5 bases and J by 3 bases, with 16 bases between. This CDR3 is 15 amino acids long. The V gene's germline CDR1 is MNHEY and CDR2 SVGAGI. The CDR3 region is CASSPLREGDTEAFF. For the CDR3, the DNA is TGTGCCAGCAGTCCGTTGAGGGAGGGGGACACTGAAGCTTTCTTT.

The V and J genes are TRBV21-1 and TRBJ1-2. TRBV21-1 is designated a pseudogene. The CDR3 is 15 residues long. The CDR3 sequence: CASSRPEGVNYGYTF. The CDR3 DNA follows: TGTGCCAGCAGCAGACCGGAGGGGGTTAACTATGGCTACACCTTC.

V usage is TRBV2 and J usage is TRBJ1-2, with 12 bases that match TRBD1. In germline, CDR1 is SNHLY, CDR2 FYNNEI. V lost 2 bases, J lost 4 bases, and 5 bases stayed unmatched. The CDR3 length is 16 residues. In DNA, the CDR3 is TGTGCCAGCAGTGAAAGGGACAGGGGGCGCGTCTATGGCTACACCTTC. This translates into CASSERDRGRVYGYTF.

The genes are TRBV7-8 and TRBJ1-4, with D possibly matching TRBD1 (5 bases). V was shortened by 1 base and J by 5 bases, with 11 bases between the two germline ends. The CDR3 has 15 residues. Per germline, CDR1 SGHVS and CDR2 FQNEAQ. CDR3 nucleotides: TGTGCCAGCAGCTTAGGGGCCGGGGGAAATGAAAAACTGTTTTTT. It codes for CASSLGAGGNEKLFF.

This clone was found a few times. One end of the junction fails to match germline, which may point to a read error. The chain employs TRBV7-7 and TRBJ2-3, with D unclear. Germline CDR1 reads SSHAT; CDR2 reads FNYEAQ (reference sequence). This CDR3 is built from 13 residues. The CDR3 DNA reads as TGTGCTAGCAGCTTAGTCCGCACAGATACGCAGTATTTT. Protein sequence: CASSLVRTDTQYF.

This clone was counted between two and nine times. This chain joins TRBV2 and TRBJ2-5, with 12 bases that match TRBD2. V lost 2 bases and J lost 2; bases outside the gene matches: 0. Germline V CDR1 and CDR2: SNHLY, FYNNEI. CDR3 length equals 15 residues. CDR3 DNA sequence: TGTGCCAGCAGTGAACTAGCGGGGGGGCAAGAGACCCAGTACTTC. As protein: CASSELAGGQETQYF.

The chain uses TRBV29-1 and TRBJ2-7; D unclear. Germline CDR1 is SQVTM and CDR2 is ANQGSEA. V lost 6 bases, J lost 3 bases, and 12 bases lay in between. CDR3 length equals 12 residues. This chain's CDR3 is CSVTDTFYEQYF. CDR3 DNA: TGCAGCGTAACCGACACCTTCTACGAGCAGTACTTC.

This chain joins TRBV7-6 and TRBJ2-7; possible D gene TRBD1, 6 bases. The V gene's germline CDR1 is SGHVS and CDR2 FNYEAQ. V was cut by 3 bases and J by 3 bases, with 6 bases left in between. This CDR3 is built from 12 residues. The CDR3 coding sequence is TGTGCCAGCAGCTTGACAGGCTACGAGCAGTACTTC. It translates to CASSLTGYEQYF. Full variable domain (missing parts from reference TRBV7-6 and TRBJ2-7): GAGVSQSPRYKVTKRGQDVALRCDPISGHVSLYWYRQALGQGPEFLTYFNYEAQQDKSGLPNDRFSAERPEGSISTLTIQRTEQRDSAMYRCASSLTGYEQYFGPGTRLTVT.

The J gene is TRBJ1-2, the V gene TRBV5-6; D is ambiguous. Germline V gene lookup returns CDR1 SGHDT and CDR2 YYEEEE. V dropped 4 bases and J dropped 1 base, with 5 bases sitting between them. The CDR3 is 12 amino acids. In DNA, the CDR3 is TGTGCCAGCAGCGACAATAACTATGGCTACACCTTC. Translating gives CASSDNNYGYTF.